Each of the 20 T cell receptor beta chains below was sequenced from the same sample in a study of blood T cell repertoires in COVID-19. Some clones are missing from TCRdb's copy, which holds only in-frame ones; the method was immunoSEQ multiplex PCR. The table has 250,000 to 400,000 clones, roughly 85% seen once. Sequenced input: PBMCs or T cells enriched from blood (not recorded which). Source of these receptors: a woman younger than 45 who had been exposed to COVID-19.

The chain joins TRBV28 to TRBJ1-1; 7 positions match TRBD1. CDR1 and CDR2 from the germline V gene are MDHEN and SYDVKM. The J segment lost 6 bases and the V segment lost 6 bases, leaving 7 bases of the junction unmatched. The CDR3 contains 13 residues. For the CDR3, the DNA is TGTGCCAGCAGCACCTACAGGGGAGCTGAAGCTTTCTTT. It codes for CASSTYRGAEAFF.

Regarding this clone: The same CDR3 arises from other DNA sequences in this sample as well. The chain recombines TRBV9 with TRBJ1-2; D not resolved. This CDR3 contains 12 residues. The V gene's germline CDR1 is SGDLS and CDR2 YYNGEE. Trimming took off 5 bases at V and 5 bases at J, with 10 bases between the two ends. The chain's CDR3 is CASSVSSYGYTF. The CDR3 coding sequence is TGTGCCAGCAGTGTTAGTAGTTATGGCTACACCTTC.

This sequence joins TRBV11-2 and TRBJ2-1; D is perhaps TRBD2 (6 bases). V dropped 2 bases and J dropped 3 bases, with 11 bases sitting between them. Germline V gene sequence: CDR1 SGHAT, CDR2 FQNNGV. This CDR3 has 15 residues. Here the CDR3 reads CASSLTGLSYNEQFF. CDR3 DNA: TGTGCCAGCAGCTTAACGGGACTTAGCTACAATGAGCAGTTCTTC. The variable domain in full, completed from reference TRBV11-2 and TRBJ2-1, reads EAGVAQSPRYKIIEKRQSVAFWCNPISGHATLYWYQQILGQGPKLLIQFQNNGVVDDSQLPKDRFSAERLKGVDSTLKIQPAKLEDSAVYLCASSLTGLSYNEQFFGPGTRLTVL.

This rearrangement joins TRBV7-2 to TRBJ1-5, with a weak D call TRBD1 (6 bases). Germline V CDR1 and CDR2: SGHTA, FQGNSA. This CDR3 is 14 amino acids long. Trimming stripped 5 bases from V and 3 bases from J, with 11 bases between. The CDR3 region is CASSPDRPNQPQHF. DNA of the CDR3: TGTGCCAGCAGCCCTGACAGGCCCAATCAGCCCCAGCATTTT.

This clone was observed a handful of times. V is TRBV27 and J is TRBJ2-3; D might be TRBD2 (6 bases). The ends were cut back, 7 bases at V and 2 bases at J, with 19 bases in the middle. Per the germline V gene, CDR1 is MNHEY and CDR2 is SMNVEV (reference sequence). This CDR3 comprises 16 residues. CDR3 DNA: TGTGCCAGCACCGATGTGGGGCGGGGTAACACAGATACGCAGTATTTT. It is translated as CASTDVGRGNTDTQYF.

The chain employs TRBV30 and TRBJ2-7, with 8 bases identical to TRBD2. CDR1 GTSNPN and CDR2 SVGIG come from the germline V gene (reference sequence). With V trimmed by 7 bases and J by 0 bases, 2 bases remained unmatched. The CDR3 has 12 residues. In nucleotides, the CDR3 is TGTGCCTCAACTAGCGGCTCCTACGAGCAGTACTTC. Its translation is CASTSGSYEQYF.

J is TRBJ1-4 and V is TRBV18, with D unclear. V was clipped by 5 bases and J by 4 bases, with 8 bases between them. Germline loops: CDR1 KGHSH, CDR2 LQKENI. This CDR3 region has 13 residues. CDR3 sequence (DNA): TGTGCCAGCTCAACCCCAGATAATGAAAAACTGTTTTTT. It encodes CASSTPDNEKLFF.

This clone was observed once. The chain joins TRBV28 to TRBJ1-1; D remains ambiguous. This CDR3 has 12 residues. The germline gives CDR1 MDHEN, CDR2 SYDVKM. The V and J ends lost 7 bases and 0 bases respectively, with 6 bases between them. CDR3 region: CASMEVNTEAFF. The CDR3 DNA reads TGTGCCAGCATGGAGGTGAACACTGAAGCTTTCTTT.

J is TRBJ2-5 and V is TRBV7-3, with 7 bases identical to TRBD1. This CDR3 region has 20 residues. The V segment lost 5 bases and the J segment 5 bases; nucleotides outside the gene matches: 26. The germline V gene has CDR1 SGHTA and CDR2 FQGTGA. CDR3 loop: CASSPNPVLGGGGGLETQYF. As DNA, the CDR3 is TGTGCCAGCAGCCCAAACCCCGTCCTAGGGGGCGGTGGGGGATTGGAGACCCAGTACTTC.

The chain uses TRBV30 and TRBJ1-6; TRBD1 might be the D (5 bases). The CDR3 has 17 residues. Germline V lookup: CDR1 GTSNPN, CDR2 SVGIG (reference sequence). V was clipped by 4 bases and J by 4 bases, with 20 bases between them. The CDR3 DNA follows: TGTGCCTGGAAGAAACTTTATTCGACAGCATATAATTCACCCCTCCACTTT. Translation: CAWKKLYSTAYNSPLHF.

The chain joins TRBV15 to TRBJ2-5; 8 bases align to TRBD2. The CDR3 spans 15 residues. The ends lost 8 bases at V and 1 base at J; junction bases unmatched: 9. Germline CDR1 is LNHNV and CDR2 is YYDKDF (reference sequence). The CDR3 loop reads CATALQRGTQETQYF. The CDR3 DNA is TGTGCCACCGCACTTCAGCGGGGGACCCAAGAGACCCAGTACTTC.

This clone came up once. The rearrangement joins TRBV7-3 to TRBJ2-2, with D unresolved. Germline V gene lookup returns CDR1 SGHTA and CDR2 FQGTGA. V lost 5 bases, J lost 6 bases, and 13 bases lay in between. The CDR3 extends over 14 amino acids. CDR3 sequence reads: CASSPTSPPGELFF. CDR3 sequence (DNA): TGTGCCAGCAGCCCTACTTCCCCCCCCGGGGAGCTGTTTTTT.

The CDR3 DNA is TGTGCCAGCAGGGATCAGGGGGGCACTGAAGCTTTCTTT. This translates into CASRDQGGTEAFF. The V gene is TRBV2, the J gene TRBJ1-1; 7 nucleotides line up with TRBD1. CDR1 is SNHLY, CDR2 FYNNEI, per germline. There are 13 residues in the CDR3. The junction had 5 bases not matched to a gene; V was cut back by 6 bases and J by 4 bases.

Only a few counts were recorded for this clone. This chain uses TRBV18 with TRBJ2-2, with 7 bases that match TRBD1. The CDR3 consists of 16 residues. The germline V gene encodes CDR1 KGHSH and CDR2 LQKENI. The trim removed 5 bases at V and 1 base at J, leaving 7 bases unmatched. This CDR3 reads CASSSRTGRNTGELFF. CDR3 sequence (DNA): TGTGCCAGCTCATCCCGGACAGGTCGGAACACCGGGGAGCTGTTTTTT.

This clone was counted at least ten times. This sequence joins TRBV5-6 and TRBJ2-5, with a weak D call TRBD2 (5 bases). The V end lost 3 bases, the J end lost 2 bases, and 20 bases lay between the germline ends. This CDR3 is built from 17 residues. CDR1 is SGHDT and CDR2 is YYEEEE in the germline V gene. The chain's CDR3 is CASSWSWRSQQQETQYF. Written as DNA, the CDR3 is TGTGCCAGCAGCTGGAGTTGGAGGAGTCAACAACAAGAGACCCAGTACTTC.

This clone was seen just once. The chain carries TRBV24-1 and TRBJ2-1, with 7 nucleotides matching TRBD2. The J segment lost 0 bases and the V segment lost 10 bases, leaving 11 bases of the junction unmatched. Germline CDR1 and CDR2: KGHDR and SFDVKD. CDR3 length: 16 residues. DNA for the CDR3: TGTGCCACAAGAGGGCGGGGGAGCAGCTCCTACAATGAGCAGTTCTTC. This translates into CATRGRGSSSYNEQFF.

This chain connects TRBV18 to TRBJ2-5; no reliable D call. Trimming stripped 5 bases from V and 1 base from J, with 11 bases between. Germline V lookup: CDR1 KGHSH, CDR2 LQKENI. This CDR3 has 14 residues. The CDR3 DNA reads as TGTGCCAGCTCATTCCAGGAAAGCCAAGAGACCCAGTACTTC. Its protein product is CASSFQESQETQYF.

The chain carries TRBV30 and TRBJ2-5; the match to TRBD2 covers 9 bases. Trimming cost V 4 bases and J 1 base; bases outside gene matches: 1. The V gene's germline CDR1 is GTSNPN and CDR2 SVGIG (reference sequence). The CDR3 sequence is 13 residues long. CDR3 nucleotide sequence: TGTGCCTGGAAAGCGGGGGGCCAAGAGACCCAGTACTTC. This encodes CAWKAGGQETQYF.

The CDR3 DNA sequence: TGTGCCAGCAGTTACTTTCGTACGGATTCACCCCTCCACTTT. This codes for CASSYFRTDSPLHF. The chain has TRBV27 and TRBJ1-6; D unclear. V was trimmed by 4 bases and J by 8 bases, leaving 12 bases between them. Per the germline V gene, CDR1 is MNHEY and CDR2 is SMNVEV (reference sequence). This CDR3 is built from 14 residues.

The rearrangement links TRBV10-1 to TRBJ1-4; the match to TRBD1 covers 7 bases. The CDR3 runs 15 residues. CDR1 is WNHNN and CDR2 is SYGVQD in the germline V gene (reference sequence). V trimming: 3 bases; J trimming: 10 bases; junction bases outside the gene matches: 11. The DNA for the CDR3 is TGCGCCAGCAGTGAAGGGGGCGGTGATGGTGCAAAACTGTTTTTT. This gives the protein CASSEGGGDGAKLFF.